These 21 T cell receptor beta chains came from one sample sequenced in a study of blood T cell repertoires in COVID-19. Profiled with immunoSEQ multiplex PCR; TCRdb holds only in-frame clones, not every one. This repertoire shows about 110,000 clones, nearly 85% found once; its top ten account for less than 8%. Sequencing was done on a sample of peripheral blood. The receptor set was obtained from a woman aged 50 to 60 with acute or convalescent COVID-19.

The chain links TRBV5-5 to TRBJ1-6; no firm D call. Trimming took 2 bases from V and 2 from J, leaving 8 bases between them. This CDR3 is built from 15 residues. CDR1 is SGHKS and CDR2 is YYEKEE in the germline V gene (reference sequence). CDR3 protein: CASSFDITYNSPLHF. The CDR3 nucleotides read TGTGCCAGCAGCTTCGACATAACCTATAATTCACCCCTCCACTTT. Drawing the rest from reference TRBV5-5 and TRBJ1-6, the complete variable domain is DAGVTQSPTHLIKTRGQQVTLRCSPISGHKSVSWYQQVLGQGPQFIFQYYEKEERGRGNFPDRFSARQFPNYSSELNVNALLLGDSALYLCASSFDITYNSPLHFGNGTRLTVT.

The J gene is TRBJ1-2, the V gene TRBV5-1; weak D call: TRBD1 (5 bases). V shed 4 bases and J shed 3 bases, with 13 bases lying between them. Germline V gene sequence: CDR1 SGHRS, CDR2 YFSETQ. The length of the CDR3 is 14 residues. The CDR3 coding sequence is TGCGCCAGCAGCCTGGGCCCAGGGTACTATGGCTACACCTTC. It yields the protein CASSLGPGYYGYTF.

The chain is built from TRBV6-5 and TRBJ1-4, with TRBD1 matching 7 bases. V gave up 10 bases and J gave up 5 bases; unmatched junction bases: 13. CDR3 length: 15 residues. Germline CDR1 MNHEY, CDR2 SVGAGI. The CDR3 bases are TGTGCCACCCGACAGGGAAGTTGGCCAAATGAAAAACTGTTTTTT. Amino acid sequence: CATRQGSWPNEKLFF.

The V and J genes are TRBV5-4 and TRBJ2-3; tentatively, D is TRBD2 (5 bases). V was pared by 4 bases and J by 6 bases, with 18 bases between. The germline V gene has CDR1 SGHNT and CDR2 YYREEE (reference sequence). The CDR3 is 15 amino acids. Written as DNA, the CDR3 is TGTGCCAGCAGCCTTGGACTGTCCCTGCAGGATACGCAGTATTTT. Amino acids: CASSLGLSLQDTQYF. Full variable domain (outside the CDR3, taken from reference TRBV5-4 and TRBJ2-3): ETGVTQSPTHLIKTRGQQVTLRCSSQSGHNTVSWYQQALGQGPQFIFQYYREEENGRGNFPPRFSGLQFPNYSSELNVNALELDDSALYLCASSLGLSLQDTQYFGPGTRLTVL.

This clone turned up a few times. The chain links TRBV12-3 or TRBV12-4 to TRBJ2-1; unclear D gene. V was pared by 5 bases and J by 13 bases, with 9 bases between. This CDR3 is built from 10 residues. This chain's CDR3 is CASSRSTQFF. In DNA, the CDR3 is TGTGCCAGCAGTAGATCTACTCAGTTCTTC.

This chain links TRBV27 with TRBJ2-3; D is unclear. Germline CDR1 is MNHEY and CDR2 is SMNVEV (reference sequence). The CDR3 length is 13 residues. The germline V and J ends were trimmed by 0 bases and 5 bases, with 6 bases remaining between them. In DNA form, the CDR3 reads TGTGCCAGCAGTTTATCGAGAGGAGATACGCAGTATTTT. It encodes CASSLSRGDTQYF.

The V call is TRBV7-2, the J call TRBJ1-2; D remains ambiguous. The CDR3 covers 16 residues. V gave up 1 base and J gave up 3 bases, with 15 bases separating them. Per germline, CDR1 SGHTA and CDR2 FQGNSA. The CDR3 nucleotides read TGTGCCAGCAGCTTAGTGGTGGGCCTGAGTGACTATGGCTACACCTTC. Translated, it gives CASSLVVGLSDYGYTF.

The V and J genes are TRBV2 and TRBJ2-2, with 12 bases matching TRBD1. After removal of 6 bases from V and 3 bases from J, the junction contained 5 bases not matched to a gene. The length of the CDR3 is 16 residues. Looked up from germline, CDR1 is SNHLY and CDR2 is FYNNEI. CDR3 sequence reads: CASSPGTGGHTGELFF. The CDR3 bases are TGTGCCAGCAGCCCCGGGACAGGGGGCCACACCGGGGAGCTGTTTTTT.

The chain recombines TRBV19 with TRBJ2-3; a possible D gene is TRBD1 (6 bases). In germline, CDR1 is LNHDA, CDR2 SQIVND (reference sequence). This CDR3 region has 16 residues. The ends were cut back, 3 bases at V and 10 bases at J, with 23 bases in the middle. The CDR3 loop reads CASSIRQPTGRGAQYF. CDR3 in DNA: TGTGCCAGTAGTATCCGTCAACCGACAGGCCGGGGTGCGCAGTATTTT.

This clone was found once. For the CDR3, the DNA is TGTGCCAGTAGTATAGCCGGGACAGGCAACTACGAGCAGTACTTC. This sequence encodes CASSIAGTGNYEQYF. The V and J genes are TRBV19 and TRBJ2-7; 8 positions agree with TRBD1. Germline V gives CDR1 LNHDA, CDR2 SQIVND (reference sequence). This CDR3 has 15 residues. The junction had 5 bases not matched to a gene; V was cut back by 1 base and J by 3 bases. Based on the CDR3 plus reference TRBV19 and TRBJ2-7, the full variable domain is DGGITQSPKYLFRKEGQNVTLSCEQNLNHDAMYWYRQDPGQGLRLIYYSQIVNDFQKGDIAEGYSVSREKKESFPLTVTSAQKNPTAFYLCASSIAGTGNYEQYFGPGTRLTVT.

The rearrangement uses TRBV3-1 (or the pseudogene TRBV3-2) and TRBJ2-7; weak D call: TRBD2 (5 bases). There are 12 residues in the CDR3. Germline CDR1 LGHDT, CDR2 YNNKEL (reference sequence). V was trimmed by 6 bases and J by 7 bases, leaving 13 bases between them. The CDR3 region has the DNA TGTGCCAGCAGTCCTCAAGGCGGGGAGCAGTACTTC. Encoded protein: CASSPQGGEQYF.

The gene calls are TRBV2 and TRBJ1-2; 7 nucleotides line up with TRBD1. J gave up 8 bases and V 5 bases, and 8 bases lay outside the gene matches. Germline values: CDR1 SNHLY, CDR2 FYNNEI. The CDR3 is 13 amino acids. The CDR3 spells CASSLQGIQGYTF. The DNA of the CDR3 is TGTGCCAGCAGTCTACAGGGGATTCAGGGCTACACCTTC.

The chain joins TRBV4-1 to TRBJ2-1; 9 bases map to TRBD2. The ends lost 4 bases at V and 0 bases at J; junction bases unmatched: 4. The CDR3 length is 16 residues. CDR1 is MGHRA, CDR2 YSYEKL, per germline. For the CDR3, the DNA is TGCGCCAGCAGCCTAGCGGGGGATAGCTCCTACAATGAGCAGTTCTTC. Amino acids: CASSLAGDSSYNEQFF.

V usage is TRBV5-1 and J usage is TRBJ2-1, with 11 positions matching TRBD2. V lost 2 bases, J lost 0 bases, and 10 bases stayed unmatched. In germline, CDR1 is SGHRS, CDR2 YFSETQ. CDR3 length: 19 amino acids. CDR3 nucleotide sequence: TGCGCCAGCAGCTTAGGGACTAGCGGCCCGATAAGCTCCTACAATGAGCAGTTCTTC. This translates into CASSLGTSGPISSYNEQFF.

The rearrangement links TRBV5-1 to TRBJ1-3; possibly TRBD1 for D (5 bases). The length of the CDR3 is 15 residues. Trimming stripped 4 bases from V and 1 base from J, with 12 bases between. The germline V gene has CDR1 SGHRS and CDR2 YFSETQ. In DNA, the CDR3 is TGCGCCAGCAGCCGCTCGCCAGGGTCTGGAAACACCATATATTTT. Amino acids: CASSRSPGSGNTIYF. Based on the CDR3 plus reference TRBV5-1 and TRBJ1-3, the full variable domain is KAGVTQTPRYLIKTRGQQVTLSCSPISGHRSVSWYQQTPGQGLQFLFEYFSETQRNKGNFPGRFSGRQFSNSRSEMNVSTLELGDSALYLCASSRSPGSGNTIYFGEGSWLTVV.

J is TRBJ2-1 and V is TRBV4-2, with 9 bases identical to TRBD2. There are 21 residues in the CDR3. V shed 4 bases and J 0 bases; nucleotides not matched to a gene: 19. CDR1 LGHNA and CDR2 YNFKEQ come from the germline V gene. As DNA, the CDR3 is TGTGCCAGCAGCCTCCTAGGCGGGGGGGGCCTAAAGCCTCCCTCCTACAATGAGCAGTTCTTC. Its translation is CASSLLGGGGLKPPSYNEQFF.

This clone was recorded many times. The CDR3 DNA reads TGTGCCAGCAGCTCATCATTGAACACTGAAGCTTTCTTT. Protein: CASSSSLNTEAFF. The rearrangement joins TRBV7-9 to TRBJ1-1, with D uncertain. Germline CDR1 is SEHNR and CDR2 is FQNEAQ (reference sequence). The CDR3 covers 13 residues. The V gene lost 4 bases and the J gene lost 0 bases, with 6 bases spanning the gap.

The CDR3 DNA follows: TGTGCCAGCAGCACCTTCGGAGGAGCCGGGTCCTACGAGCAGTACTTC. Its protein product is CASSTFGGAGSYEQYF. The chain has TRBV28 and TRBJ2-7; maybe TRBD2 (5 bases). Germline CDR1 reads MDHEN; CDR2 reads SYDVKM. The germline V and J ends were trimmed by 6 bases and 1 base, with 19 bases remaining between them. The CDR3 runs to 16 residues.

The chain employs TRBV7-8 and TRBJ1-5, with D unresolved. V was clipped by 5 bases and J by 8 bases, with 16 bases between them. CDR3 length: 14 residues. Germline V gene data show CDR1 as SGHVS and CDR2 as FQNEAQ. DNA of the CDR3: TGTGCCAGCAGCCCGTCTCGGGATCGGGAGCCCCAGCATTTT. It codes for CASSPSRDREPQHF. The full variable domain, completed using reference TRBV7-8 and TRBJ1-5, is GAGVSQSPRYKVAKRGQDVALRCDPISGHVSLFWYQQALGQGPEFLTYFQNEAQLDKSGLPSDRFFAERPEGSVSTLKIQRTQQEDSAVYLCASSPSRDREPQHFGDGTRLSIL.

This clone was seen more than once but under ten times. This sequence joins TRBV19 and TRBJ1-2, with D perhaps matching TRBD1 (5 bases). Germline V gives CDR1 LNHDA, CDR2 SQIVND (reference sequence). CDR3 length: 13 residues. V lost 4 bases to trimming and J lost 7 bases, with 13 bases between them. CDR3 loop: CASSRGRDTGYTF. CDR3 coding DNA: TGTGCCAGTAGTAGGGGCAGGGATACTGGCTACACCTTC.

The J gene is TRBJ1-3, the V gene TRBV5-1, with unresolved D. Trimming shortened V by 4 bases and J by 0 bases, and 11 bases separated the two germline ends. This CDR3 has 15 amino acids. Germline V gene sequence: CDR1 SGHRS, CDR2 YFSETQ. In DNA form, the CDR3 reads TGCGCCAGCAGCATAGGAGCTACCTCTGGAAACACCATATATTTT. This translates into CASSIGATSGNTIYF. The whole variable domain, remainder taken from reference TRBV5-1 and TRBJ1-3, is KAGVTQTPRYLIKTRGQQVTLSCSPISGHRSVSWYQQTPGQGLQFLFEYFSETQRNKGNFPGRFSGRQFSNSRSEMNVSTLELGDSALYLCASSIGATSGNTIYFGEGSWLTVV.